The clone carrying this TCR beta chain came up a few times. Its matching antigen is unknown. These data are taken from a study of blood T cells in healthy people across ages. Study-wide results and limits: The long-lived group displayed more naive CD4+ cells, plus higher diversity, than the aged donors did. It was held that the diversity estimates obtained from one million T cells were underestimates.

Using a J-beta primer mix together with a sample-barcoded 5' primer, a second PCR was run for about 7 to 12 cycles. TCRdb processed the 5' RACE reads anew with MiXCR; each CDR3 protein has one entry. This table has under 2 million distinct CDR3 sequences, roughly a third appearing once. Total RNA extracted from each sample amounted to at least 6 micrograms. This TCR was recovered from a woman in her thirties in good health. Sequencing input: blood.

This chain's CDR3 is CASSFTSGGENEQFF. The DNA of the CDR3 is TGTGCCAGCAGCTTCACTAGCGGGGGGGAGAATGAGCAGTTCTTC. The chain joins TRBV7-9 to TRBJ2-1, with 13 bases matching TRBD2. Looked up from germline, CDR1 is SEHNR and CDR2 is FQNEAQ (reference sequence). This CDR3 comprises 15 residues. After removal of 3 bases from V and 7 bases from J, the junction contained 3 bases not matched to a gene.